The clone carrying this T cell receptor (beta chain) occurred a few times. This sample is drawn from a study of Graves' ophthalmopathy and Graves' hyperthyroidism. CDR3 regions of TCR beta were amplified from RNA transcripts. Second-round multiplex PCR came after first-round RT-PCR with HTBI primers. TCRdb reprocessed the multiplex PCR reads via MiXCR and lists one record per CDR3 protein. The data contain over a million distinct CDR3 sequences, about 38% of them singletons. The V segment lost 4 bases and the J segment 6 bases; nucleotides outside the gene matches: 11. Germline values: CDR1 SQVTM, CDR2 ANQGSEA. This CDR3 spans 15 amino acids.

V gene TRBV29-1 combines with J gene TRBJ2-2, with TRBD1 matching over 7 bases. The receptor was derived from an adult man with Graves' hyperthyroidism. The sequenced sample consisted of peripheral blood or thyroid tissue (not recorded which). The CDR3 spells CSVVGGQREPGELFF. In nucleotides, the CDR3 is TGCAGCGTTGTAGGGGGACAGCGAGAGCCCGGGGAGCTGTTTTTT.